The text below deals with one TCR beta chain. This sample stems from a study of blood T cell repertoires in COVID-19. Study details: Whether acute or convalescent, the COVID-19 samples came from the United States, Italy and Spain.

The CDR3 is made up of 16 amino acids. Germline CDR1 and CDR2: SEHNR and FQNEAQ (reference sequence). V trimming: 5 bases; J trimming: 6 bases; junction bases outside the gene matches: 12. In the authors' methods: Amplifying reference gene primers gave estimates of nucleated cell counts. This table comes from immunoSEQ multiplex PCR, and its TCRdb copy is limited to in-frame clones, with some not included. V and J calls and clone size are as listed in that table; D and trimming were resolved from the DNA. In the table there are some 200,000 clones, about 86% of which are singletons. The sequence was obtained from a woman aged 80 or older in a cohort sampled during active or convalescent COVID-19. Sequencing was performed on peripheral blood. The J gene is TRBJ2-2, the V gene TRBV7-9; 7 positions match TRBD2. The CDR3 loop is CASSAHSGEGPGELFF. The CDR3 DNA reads TGTGCCAGCAGCGCGCATTCCGGGGAGGGGCCCGGGGAGCTGTTTTTT.